This TCR beta chain comes out of a study of blood T cell repertoires in COVID-19. The overall study: Researchers got acute and convalescent COVID-19 samples from the United States, Italy and Spain. T cells, B-cell-depleted T cells, or PBMCs supplied cDNA or gDNA.

CDR1 and CDR2 from the germline V gene are LNHDA and SQIVND (reference sequence). Trimming removed 6 bases at V and 4 bases at J, with 25 bases between. The CDR3 is made up of 17 amino acids. Authors' analysis steps: Amplification of reference gene primers provided the estimated nucleated cell counts. The protocol was immunoSEQ multiplex PCR, while the TCRdb copy is restricted to in-frame clones and leaves out a portion. That table is the source of V, J and clone size, and D and trimming were worked out from the DNA. The sample records roughly 230,000 clones, around 81% being singletons. The chain uses TRBV19 and TRBJ2-7, with a possible D match to TRBD1 (5 bases). The TCR was taken from a man aged 45-65 years with active or convalescent COVID-19. The sample consisted of peripheral blood. The CDR3 nucleotides are TGTGCCAGTAGCGTTCTCCCGACCACGACAGCAGGATACGAGCAGTACTTC. Protein product: CASSVLPTTTAGYEQYF. The whole variable domain, filled in from reference TRBV19 and TRBJ2-7, reads DGGITQSPKYLFRKEGQNVTLSCEQNLNHDAMYWYRQDPGQGLRLIYYSQIVNDFQKGDIAEGYSVSREKKESFPLTVTSAQKNPTAFYLCASSVLPTTTAGYEQYFGPGTRLTVT.